This T cell receptor (beta chain) originates from a study of cytomegalovirus exposure and HLA in healthy donors. Concerning this clone: Its antigen is unidentified.

At sampling all donors were nominally healthy, likely with unrecorded immune exposures. This PCR relied on a set of 60 Vbeta primers and 13 Jbeta primers. The repertoire was sequenced with immunoSEQ multiplex PCR; TCRdb's copy has only in-frame clones and lacks some. The repertoire has under 200,000 clones, around 77% of them found once; the top ten carry about 3.4%. Whole-study results and caveats: With DRB1 most and HLA-C fewest, TCR association rates differed between HLA loci in a later analysis.

Germline assignment: CDR1 SGHDT and CDR2 YYEEEE. V dropped 3 bases and J dropped 8 bases, with 15 bases sitting between them. This CDR3 spans 15 amino acids. The sequence was obtained from a female donor in good health and CMV-seronegative. The chain combines TRBV5-6 with TRBJ1-6, with D possibly being TRBD1 (5 bases). Sequenced: PBMCs. CDR3 protein: CASSWDGGGDSPLHF. Here the CDR3 DNA reads TGTGCCAGCAGCTGGGATGGGGGAGGTGATTCACCCCTCCACTTT.